This T cell receptor (beta chain) comes out of a study of identical twins. TCRdb reprocessed the 5' RACE reads with MiXCR, giving one entry per CDR3 protein. The sample has hundreds of thousands of distinct CDR3 sequences; roughly 7.5% are singletons. Ten or more counts support this clonotype. The sample was also reused in another study, on yellow fever vaccine responses in identical twins. That paper notes: Twin vaccine T cell responses reportedly seemed partly convergent, partly personalized.

Sequencing was performed on CD8+ T cells sorted from blood. The TCR was taken from a young woman in good health.

The CDR3 is CASSNRGTDSPLHF. The DNA for the CDR3 is TGCGCCAGCAGCAACAGGGGTACGGATTCACCCCTCCACTTT. The chain links TRBV5-1 to TRBJ1-6; 7 positions match TRBD1. CDR1 is SGHRS, CDR2 YFSETQ, per germline. V lost 4 bases, J lost 8 bases, and 6 bases stayed unmatched. The CDR3 spans 14 residues.